One sample yielded the 13 T cell receptor beta chains listed below, sequenced in a study of CD4 and CD8 cells across lung adenocarcinoma regions. In TCRdb, the PCR reads were re-called with MiXCR into one record per CDR3 protein. Among about 11,000 distinct CDR3 sequences listed, less than 70% were seen once. Sequencing used CD8+ T cells from the margin of a lung tumor. Every receptor here comes from a male donor with lung adenocarcinoma. The CD4 and CD8 labels of this study may be unreliable.

This sequence joins TRBV4-1 and TRBJ2-5; D may be TRBD1 (6 bases). The DNA end is a closer match to TRBJ2-7, so the J assignment may be wrong. Germline CDR1 is MGHRA and CDR2 is YSYEKL. The CDR3 totals 14 residues. The CDR3 region has the DNA TGCGCCAGCAGCCTGGACAGACCGAACTACGAGCAGTACTTC. This encodes CASSLDRPNYEQYF.

The chain links TRBV4-1 to TRBJ1-2; D may be TRBD1 (6 bases). The V gene lost 0 bases and the J gene lost 8 bases, with 19 bases spanning the gap. Germline lookup yields CDR1 MGHRA and CDR2 YSYEKL. The CDR3 consists of 16 residues. DNA of the CDR3: TGCGCCAGCAGCCAAGATCAGGGGTTAGGTGTGAGAGGCTACACCTTC. This codes for CASSQDQGLGVRGYTF.

V is TRBV6-1 and J is TRBJ2-5; D is possibly TRBD2 (5 bases). The CDR3 sequence is 14 residues long. In germline, CDR1 is MNHNS, CDR2 SASEGT. The CDR3 nucleotides are TGTGCGGGGAGCGAACAGCGTGACACAGATACCCAGTACTTC. The encoded protein is CAGSEQRDTDTQYF.

The chain employs TRBV25-1 and TRBJ2-5, with D possibly being TRBD1 (5 bases). Per germline, CDR1 MGHDK and CDR2 SYGVNS. V was pared by 1 base and J by 3 bases, with 9 bases between. This CDR3 comprises 14 residues. CDR3 sequence reads: CASSELKGKETQYF. The CDR3 DNA reads TGTGCCAGCAGTGAATTAAAGGGGAAAGAGACCCAGTACTTC.

J is TRBJ2-5 and V is TRBV6-5; possibly TRBD2 for D (6 bases). Matching the DNA end better, TRBJ2-7 makes the J call doubtful. The CDR3 loop spans 13 amino acids. The germline V gene has CDR1 MNHEY and CDR2 SVGAGI. This CDR3 reads CASSYRGMYEQYF. The CDR3 DNA follows: TGTGCCAGCAGTTACCGGGGGATGTACGAGCAGTACTTC.

This clonotype occurred many times. The J gene is TRBJ2-1, the V gene TRBV20-1, with TRBD2 matching 10 bases. V gave up 6 bases and J gave up 6 bases; unmatched junction bases: 8. This CDR3 has 14 residues. Germline CDR1 and CDR2: DFQATT and SNEGSKA (reference sequence). CDR3 sequence: CSAPGLAGANEQFF. The CDR3 DNA follows: TGCAGTGCCCCCGGTCTAGCGGGAGCCAATGAGCAGTTCTTC.

Of note for this clonotype: At one boundary the junction diverges from the germline segment, which might be a read error. This chain connects TRBV10-2 to TRBJ2-3; the D gene is possibly TRBD2 (6 bases). Germline V gene lookup returns CDR1 WSHSY and CDR2 SAAADI. This CDR3 comprises 14 residues. As DNA, the CDR3 is TGCCCCGGCACGGGAGTGGGAGGCAAAGATACGCAGTATTTC. Translation: CPGTGVGGKDTQYF.

Here the CDR3 reads CASSLLAGDTGEQYF. CDR3 DNA: TGCGCCAGCAGCTTACTAGCGGGGGACACCGGGGAGCAGTATTTT. The V and J genes are TRBV10-1 and TRBJ2-2; 11 bases agree with TRBD2. The J call may be in error: the DNA end matches TRBJ2-3 better. There are 15 residues in the CDR3. Germline V gives CDR1 WNHNN, CDR2 SYGVQD (reference sequence).

This chain uses TRBV7-2 with TRBJ2-1; D gene uncertain. The DNA end is a closer match to TRBJ2-7, so the J assignment may be wrong. This CDR3 has 12 amino acids. The germline CDR1 and CDR2 sequences are SGHTA and FQGNSA. CDR3 bases: TGTGCCAGCAGCTTAGACACCTACGAGCAGTACTTC. It yields the protein CASSLDTYEQYF.

This clonotype was recorded a few times. The chain is built from TRBV10-1 and TRBJ2-5, with D unresolved. The CDR3 is 14 residues long. Trimming took off 2 bases at V and 1 base at J, with 8 bases between the two ends. The germline V gene encodes CDR1 WNHNN and CDR2 SYGVQD (reference sequence). CDR3 in DNA: TGCGCCAGCAGTGAGAGTACGATCCAAGAGACCCAGTACTTC. The encoded protein is CASSESTIQETQYF.

V gene TRBV27 combines with J gene TRBJ2-3; D may be TRBD1 (5 bases). The CDR3 spans 13 residues. The V gene lost 4 bases and the J gene lost 6 bases, with 11 bases spanning the gap. CDR1 MNHEY and CDR2 SMNVEV come from the germline V gene (reference sequence). CDR3 nucleotide sequence: TGTGCCAGCAGTTGGGGCAGCCCCGATACGCAGTATTTT. This translates into CASSWGSPDTQYF.

The chain has TRBV7-2 and TRBJ2-1; TRBD1 matches at 7 bases. Germline V CDR1 and CDR2: SGHTA, FQGNSA. This CDR3 comprises 15 residues. J gave up 0 bases and V 5 bases, and 4 bases lay outside the gene matches. The CDR3 nucleotides are TGTGCCAGCAGCGGGGGACAGAGCTCCTACAATGAGCAGTTCTTC. Translated: CASSGGQSSYNEQFF.

As regards this clonotype: The conserved phenylalanine or tryptophan is not found at the CDR3 terminus, so this likely reflects a read error. The limits of the CDR3 on the DNA are not certain, so only TCRdb's listed CDR3 is given. The CDR3 sequence: CASSQDARTDTQSL. The genes are TRBV4-1 and TRBJ2-3. Germline CDR1 reads MGHRA; CDR2 reads YSYEKL. The CDR3 contains 14 residues when both ends are counted.